This T cell receptor (beta chain) was identified in a study of CD8 T cells in Susac syndrome. Trimming removed 1 base from V and 10 bases from J; junction bases left unmatched: 1. From germline, CDR1 is DFQATT and CDR2 SNEGSKA (reference sequence). The CDR3 consists of 11 residues. 0.5 to 1 ug RNA was reverse transcribed with random hexamers. Multiplex PCR with immunoSEQ amplified the TCR beta CDR3 across 54 Vbeta and 13 Jbeta. TCRdb re-derived calls from the immunoSEQ multiplex PCR reads in MiXCR, one entry per CDR3 protein. Among some 300,000 distinct CDR3 sequences, approximately 84% were seen once, and the ten largest hold approximately 0.12%. Sequencing targeted TCR beta in blood CD8+ and CD4+ T cells. The patients who served as multiple sclerosis controls were treatment-naive and had stable or active relapsing-remitting disease that fulfilled the revised McDonald criteria. FACS was used to enrich TEMRA cells, whereas the CD8+ and CD4+ T cells were obtained by negative isolation.

This clonotype was obtained from a human donor with multiple sclerosis. The chain is built from TRBV20-1 and TRBJ2-3, with 8 bases that match TRBD2. The specimen was CD8+ T cells from PBMCs. The CDR3 DNA sequence: TGCAGTGCTAGAGCCGGGGGGGCGCAGTATTTT. It is translated as CSARAGGAQYF.